These T cell receptor beta chains were read from a single sample in a study of identical twins. TCRdb re-called the 5' RACE reads through MiXCR, storing one row per CDR3 protein. The data contain 350,000 to 500,000 distinct CDR3 sequences, about a fifth of them singletons. The sequenced material came from naive T cells sorted from blood. The origin of the receptors is a man aged 45 to 65 in good health. Both conserved end residues are part of each CDR3. Each record gives: D gene, clone size, J gene, V gene, CDR3 length, CDR3 DNA, CDR3 protein. A D gene is named only where the DNA matches it firmly. Size is stated for part of the rows, as once, few or many counts, or as a class when the clone is expanded.

NA many TRBJ2-3 TRBV7-2 16 TGTGCCAGCAGCTTAAGAGGGAGTCGCATGGCAGATACGCAGTATTTT CASSLRGSRMADTQYF
NA many TRBJ2-3 TRBV12-3/TRBV12-4 16 TGTGCCAGCCTCCCATCCGGAGGGCCTCGCGCAGATACGCAGTATTTT CASLPSGGPRADTQYF
NA NA TRBJ2-7 TRBV7-2 12 TGTGCCAGCAGCTTAGCGATTGGCGGGCAGTACTTC CASSLAIGGQYF
NA few TRBJ1-1 TRBV7-3 15 TGTGCCAGCAGCTTAAATCCGGGTTCCAACACTGAAGCTTTCTTT CASSLNPGSNTEAFF
NA NA TRBJ2-3 TRBV24-1 12 TGTGCCACATCCTCGAGCACAGATACGCAGTATTTT CATSSSTDTQYF
TRBD2 many TRBJ2-1 TRBV20-1 14 TGCAGTGCGCTGACTAGCGGGAGGTCCCATGAGCAGTTCTTC CSALTSGRSHEQFF
NA many TRBJ2-7 TRBV20-1 12 TGCAGTGCTAGGTTGGGTGCCTACGAGCAGTACTTC CSARLGAYEQYF
TRBD1 many TRBJ2-1 TRBV4-3 14 TGCGCCAGCAGCCAGTACTCCGGGACAGGGGTCTCCACCTTC CASSQYSGTGVSTF
NA few TRBJ2-6 TRBV6-5 15 TGTGCCAGCAGTTATGAGATGGCTGGGGCCAACGTCCTGACTTTC CASSYEMAGANVLTF
TRBD2 NA TRBJ2-3 TRBV7-2 16 TGTGCCAGCAGCTTAGCGCGGGGGACTAGCACAGATACGCAGTATTTT CASSLARGTSTDTQYF
NA many TRBJ2-7 TRBV28 15 TGTGCCAGCAGTTCCAGCAGACTGTTCTCCTACGAGCAGTACTTC CASSSSRLFSYEQYF
NA many TRBJ2-1 TRBV6-1 13 TGTGCCAGCAGCCTGGGACCGCCGGATGAGCAGTTCTTC CASSLGPPDEQFF
TRBD1 NA TRBJ2-4 TRBV28 15 TGTGCCAGCACCAAACCGGGACAGGGAAAAAACATTCAGTACTTC CASTKPGQGKNIQYF
TRBD2 NA TRBJ2-3 TRBV10-3 14 TGTGCCTCGGTTGCTGCGGGAGGGAAAGATACGCAGTATTTT CASVAAGGKDTQYF
NA NA TRBJ1-1 TRBV11-2 14 TGTGCCAGCAGCCTTACTGACAGAAACACTGAAGCTTTCTTT CASSLTDRNTEAFF
NA NA TRBJ2-4 TRBV4-1 13 TGCGCCAGCAGCCCATCTGAGGGTTACATTCAGTACTTC CASSPSEGYIQYF
NA few TRBJ2-1 TRBV6-4 16 TGTGCCAGCAGTACCGGCGCTGCGAGCTCCTACAATGAGCAGTTCTTC CASSTGAASSYNEQFF
NA few TRBJ2-4 TRBV4-3 17 TGCGCCAGCAGCCAAGACAGGGCCAGTAGTTCCAAAAACATTCAGTACTTC CASSQDRASSSKNIQYF